This T cell receptor beta chain is from a study of T cells in Graves' hyperthyroidism and ophthalmopathy. The table lists this clonotype with a few counts. TCR beta CDR3 sequences were amplified from RNA transcripts. During a first-round RT-PCR of the TCR CDR3, the HTBI primer set was used. TCRdb reprocessed the multiplex PCR reads with MiXCR, giving one entry per CDR3 protein. The data hold 490,000 or so distinct CDR3 sequences, with around 15% observed a single time. V lost 0 bases and J lost 2; bases outside the gene matches: 13. Germline lookup yields CDR1 LGHDT and CDR2 YNNKEL (reference sequence). CDR3 length equals 19 residues.

The chain links TRBV3-1 to TRBJ2-5; 9 nucleotides match TRBD2. This receptor was obtained from a woman in her 30s with Graves' ophthalmopathy. What was sequenced was blood. The CDR3 is CASSQDKEAGGRLQETQYF. CDR3 coding DNA: TGTGCCAGCAGCCAAGATAAGGAAGCGGGAGGACGCCTACAAGAGACCCAGTACTTC.